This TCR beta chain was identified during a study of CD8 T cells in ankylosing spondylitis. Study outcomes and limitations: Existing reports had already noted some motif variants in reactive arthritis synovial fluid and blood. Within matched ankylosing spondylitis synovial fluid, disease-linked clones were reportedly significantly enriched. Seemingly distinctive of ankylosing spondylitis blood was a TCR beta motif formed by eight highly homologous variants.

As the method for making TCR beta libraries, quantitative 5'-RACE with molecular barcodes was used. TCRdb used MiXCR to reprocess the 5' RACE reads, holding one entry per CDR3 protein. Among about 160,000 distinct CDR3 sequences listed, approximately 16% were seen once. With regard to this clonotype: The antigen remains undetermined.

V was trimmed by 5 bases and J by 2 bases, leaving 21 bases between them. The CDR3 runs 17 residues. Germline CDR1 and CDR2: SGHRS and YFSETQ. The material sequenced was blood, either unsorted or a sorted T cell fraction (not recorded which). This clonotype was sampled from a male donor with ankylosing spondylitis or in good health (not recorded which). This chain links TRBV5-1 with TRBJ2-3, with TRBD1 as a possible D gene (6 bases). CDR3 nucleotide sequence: TGCGCCAGCAGGTCCCTTCGCGGAACAGGGCACACAGATACGCAGTATTTT. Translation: CASRSLRGTGHTDTQYF. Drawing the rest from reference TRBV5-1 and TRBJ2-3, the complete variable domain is KAGVTQTPRYLIKTRGQQVTLSCSPISGHRSVSWYQQTPGQGLQFLFEYFSETQRNKGNFPGRFSGRQFSNSRSEMNVSTLELGDSALYLCASRSLRGTGHTDTQYFGPGTRLTVL.